The next 17 T cell receptor beta chains were all read from a single sample in a study of CD8 T cells in ankylosing spondylitis. Study outcomes and limitations: Blood of patients with ankylosing spondylitis appeared to be characterized by a TCR beta motif of about eight highly homologous variants.

No antigens are known for them. Each CDR3 protein gets one entry after TCRdb re-called the 5' RACE reads with MiXCR. The table has more than 100,000 distinct CDR3 sequences, roughly 15% seen once. The source material was blood, either unsorted or a sorted T cell fraction (not recorded which). The source of these receptors is a male donor with ankylosing spondylitis.

This clonotype was seen a handful of times. This sequence joins TRBV29-1 and TRBJ2-1; the match to TRBD2 covers 10 bases. After removal of 3 bases from V and 2 bases from J, the junction contained 10 bases not matched to a gene. Germline loops: CDR1 SQVTM, CDR2 ANQGSEA. This CDR3 has 17 amino acids. The CDR3 coding sequence is TGCAGCGTTGAGAGGCTAGCGGGAGTCCCCCCCTACAATGAGCAGTTCTTC. Its translation is CSVERLAGVPPYNEQFF.

This chain links TRBV24-1 with TRBJ2-1; 9 bases are shared with TRBD2. The CDR3 runs to 14 residues. V gave up 1 base and J gave up 10 bases; unmatched junction bases: 4. Germline values: CDR1 KGHDR, CDR2 SFDVKD. In DNA form, the CDR3 reads TGTGCCACCAGTGATTTTGGACTAGCGTTCGAGCAGTTCTTC. This encodes CATSDFGLAFEQFF.

V usage is TRBV10-3 and J usage is TRBJ2-5, with D unresolved. The CDR3 runs to 15 residues. From germline, CDR1 is ENHRY and CDR2 SYGVKD. V was shortened by 5 bases and J by 4 bases, with 17 bases between the two germline ends. Written as DNA, the CDR3 is TGTGCCATCAGTAGTTCCCCGCAAGAACCAGAGACCCAGTACTTC. Translated, it gives CAISSSPQEPETQYF.

The J gene is TRBJ2-5, the V gene TRBV5-1; no clear D. V was clipped by 0 bases and J by 3 bases, with 9 bases between them. The CDR3 loop spans 14 amino acids. Germline CDR1 is SGHRS and CDR2 is YFSETQ. The CDR3 coding sequence is TGCGCCAGCAGCTTGGCCCTAAAGGAAGAGACCCAGTACTTC. Encoded protein: CASSLALKEETQYF. Drawing the rest from reference TRBV5-1 and TRBJ2-5, the complete variable domain is KAGVTQTPRYLIKTRGQQVTLSCSPISGHRSVSWYQQTPGQGLQFLFEYFSETQRNKGNFPGRFSGRQFSNSRSEMNVSTLELGDSALYLCASSLALKEETQYFGPGTRLLVL.

This clonotype has a handful of counts. The chain links TRBV5-6 to TRBJ1-5, with D maybe TRBD1 (6 bases). Germline values: CDR1 SGHDT, CDR2 YYEEEE. This CDR3 spans 13 amino acids. The germline V and J ends were trimmed by 4 bases and 8 bases, with 13 bases remaining between them. CDR3 sequence: CASSQTGFEPQHF. Here the CDR3 DNA reads TGTGCCAGCAGCCAAACAGGGTTTGAGCCCCAGCATTTT.

The rearrangement links TRBV15 to TRBJ2-4, with TRBD1 identical over 7 bases. V lost 5 bases and J lost 0; bases outside the gene matches: 10. Germline V lookup: CDR1 LNHNV, CDR2 YYDKDF (reference sequence). The CDR3 totals 17 residues. The CDR3 nucleotides read TGTGCCACCAGCGGCCAGGGACAGATACTAGCCAAAAACATTCAGTACTTC. Translated, it gives CATSGQGQILAKNIQYF.

The chain is built from TRBV12-5 and TRBJ2-7; no reliable D call. CDR3 length equals 12 residues. Germline loops: CDR1 LGHNT, CDR2 FRNRAP. V was pared by 2 bases and J by 3 bases, with 5 bases between. The DNA of the CDR3 is TGTGCTAGTGGTTTGACCAGCTACGAGCAGTACTTC. Translation: CASGLTSYEQYF.

The chain uses TRBV29-1 and TRBJ2-7; D is uncertain. From germline, CDR1 is SQVTM and CDR2 ANQGSEA. Trimming pared 0 bases from V and 0 bases from J, leaving 12 bases between. The length of the CDR3 is 15 residues. CDR3 nucleotides: TGCAGCGTTGAAGAGGACGGCCAGAGCTCCTACGAGCAGTACTTC. It translates to CSVEEDGQSSYEQYF.

The rearrangement uses TRBV7-3 and TRBJ2-1, with 10 positions matching TRBD1. The CDR3 runs 15 residues. Losses at the gene ends were 2 bases for V and 9 bases for J; bases not matched to a gene: 7. CDR1 and CDR2 from the germline V gene are SGHTA and FQGTGA. CDR3 sequence reads: CASSLAGQGLSEQFF. CDR3 in DNA: TGTGCCAGCAGCTTAGCGGGACAGGGGTTAAGTGAGCAGTTCTTC.

The chain links TRBV12-3 or TRBV12-4 to TRBJ2-2; D is ambiguous. V was pared by 2 bases and J by 1 base, with 8 bases between. This CDR3 region has 15 residues. The chain's CDR3 is CASSLRSLNTGELFF. For the CDR3, the DNA is TGTGCCAGCAGTTTACGAAGCTTGAACACCGGGGAGCTGTTTTTT.

The chain uses TRBV12-3 or TRBV12-4 and TRBJ1-5; TRBD1 matches 8 bases. This CDR3 region has 15 residues. With 6 bases clipped from V and 3 bases from J, the junction kept 7 bases outside the gene matches. The CDR3 DNA is TGTGCCAGCAGCTTTAAGGACAGGGTCAATCAGCCCCAGCATTTT. Its translation is CASSFKDRVNQPQHF.

This clonotype was detected a few times. This chain joins TRBV7-9 and TRBJ1-2; 7 positions agree with TRBD1. The V gene's germline CDR1 is SEHNR and CDR2 FQNEAQ (reference sequence). V was pared by 1 base and J by 6 bases, with 5 bases of the junction left unmatched. This CDR3 is built from 14 residues. Written as DNA, the CDR3 is TGTGCCAGCAGCTTAGTTTCAGGGGGTAATGGCTACACCTTC. Protein sequence: CASSLVSGGNGYTF.

There are a few counts of this clonotype. This chain links TRBV29-1 with TRBJ2-7; 9 nucleotides match TRBD1. This CDR3 has 15 residues. Trimming removed 7 bases from V and 6 bases from J; junction bases left unmatched: 16. Per the germline V gene, CDR1 is SQVTM and CDR2 is ANQGSEA. The CDR3 here is CSAKKPGQGRGEQYF. In DNA, the CDR3 is TGCAGCGCAAAAAAACCCGGACAGGGGAGAGGCGAGCAGTACTTC.

Details on this clonotype: A read error may produce the germline difference seen at one junction end. The chain couples TRBV7-3 to TRBJ2-3; D not resolved. This CDR3 comprises 16 residues. Per the germline V gene, CDR1 is SGHTA and CDR2 is FQGTGA. The CDR3 protein is CASSLTIGPPTGTQYF. The CDR3 coding sequence is TGTGCCAGCAGCCTAACCATCGGACCACCCACTGGTACGCAGTATTTT.

This clonotype was recorded a few times. The genes are TRBV20-1 and TRBJ2-5; TRBD2 aligns across 10 bases. V dropped 0 bases and J dropped 5; count of bases not matched to a gene: 12. Looked up from germline, CDR1 is DFQATT and CDR2 is SNEGSKA (reference sequence). The CDR3 covers 17 residues. The CDR3: CSARDIEAGGPSETQYF. In DNA, the CDR3 is TGCAGTGCTAGAGATATAGAAGCGGGAGGGCCCTCGGAGACCCAGTACTTC.

This clonotype was observed a few times. V and J are TRBV27 and TRBJ2-2; D may be TRBD1 (6 bases). V lost 5 bases and J 2 bases, leaving 15 bases between the germline ends. The V gene's germline CDR1 is MNHEY and CDR2 SMNVEV (reference sequence). This CDR3 is 16 amino acids long. The CDR3 DNA follows: TGTGCCAGCAGTCCGGACCGGACAGACAACACCGGGGAGCTGTTTTTT. Residues: CASSPDRTDNTGELFF.

In this sample, this clonotype turned up once. The chain recombines TRBV27 with TRBJ2-7; D is perhaps TRBD2 (5 bases). There are 14 residues in the CDR3. V was cut by 5 bases and J by 2 bases, with 13 bases left in between. From germline, CDR1 is MNHEY and CDR2 SMNVEV (reference sequence). As DNA, the CDR3 is TGTGCCAGCAGTCCCGCGGGCCTGACCTACGAGCAGTACTTC. Translating it yields CASSPAGLTYEQYF.